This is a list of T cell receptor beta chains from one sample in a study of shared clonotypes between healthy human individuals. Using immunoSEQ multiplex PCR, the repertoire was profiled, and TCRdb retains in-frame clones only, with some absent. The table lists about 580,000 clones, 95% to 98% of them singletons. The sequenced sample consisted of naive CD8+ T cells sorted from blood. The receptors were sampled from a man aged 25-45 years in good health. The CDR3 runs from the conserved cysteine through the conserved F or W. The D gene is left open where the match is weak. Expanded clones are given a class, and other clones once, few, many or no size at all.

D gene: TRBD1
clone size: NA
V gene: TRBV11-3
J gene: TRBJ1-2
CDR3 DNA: TGTGCCAGCAGCCCTCATGACAGGGCGGGCGGCTACACCTTC
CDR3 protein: CASSPHDRAGGYTF

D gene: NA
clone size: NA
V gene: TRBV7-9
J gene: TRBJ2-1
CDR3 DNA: TGTGCCAGCAGCTTAGTCGGAAGGAACCCCTACAATGAGCAGTTCTTC
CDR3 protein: CASSLVGRNPYNEQFF

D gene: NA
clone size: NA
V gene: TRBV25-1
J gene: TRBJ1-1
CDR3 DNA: TGTGCCAGCAGTGAAAGAGGCGATATGAACACTGAAGCTTTCTTT
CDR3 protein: CASSERGDMNTEAFF

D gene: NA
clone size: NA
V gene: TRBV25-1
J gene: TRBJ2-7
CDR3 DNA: TGTGCCAGCAGTGCAGGAACCGAGCAGTACTTC
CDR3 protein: CASSAGTEQYF

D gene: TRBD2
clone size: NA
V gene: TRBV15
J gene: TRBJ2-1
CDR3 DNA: TGTGCCACCAGCAGAGTCGGGACTAGCGGGATAAATGAGCAGTTCTTC
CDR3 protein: CATSRVGTSGINEQFF

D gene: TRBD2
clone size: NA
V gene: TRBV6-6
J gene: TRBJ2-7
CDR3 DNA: TGTGCCAGCAGTTACTCCGGGACTACATACGAGCAGTACTTC
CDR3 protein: CASSYSGTTYEQYF

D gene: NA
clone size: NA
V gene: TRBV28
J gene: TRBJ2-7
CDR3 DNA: TGTGCCAGCAGCGAAGGGATCTCCTACGAGCAGTACTTC
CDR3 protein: CASSEGISYEQYF

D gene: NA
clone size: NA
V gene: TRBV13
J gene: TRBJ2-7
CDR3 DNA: TGTGCCAGCAGCTTAGTTGGAGGGAGGGAGCAGTACTTC
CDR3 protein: CASSLVGGREQYF

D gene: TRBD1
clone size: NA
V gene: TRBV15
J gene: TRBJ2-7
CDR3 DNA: TGTGCCACCAGCCTCGGGACAGGGTCTATTGAGCAGTACTTC
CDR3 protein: CATSLGTGSIEQYF

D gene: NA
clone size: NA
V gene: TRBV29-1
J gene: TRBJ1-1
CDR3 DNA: TGCAGCGTTGATTTTCGTTTTGAAGCTTTCTTT
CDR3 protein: CSVDFRFEAFF

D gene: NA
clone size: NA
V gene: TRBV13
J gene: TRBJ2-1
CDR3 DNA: TGTGCCAGCCACTACAACAATGAGCAGTTCTTC
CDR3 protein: CASHYNNEQFF

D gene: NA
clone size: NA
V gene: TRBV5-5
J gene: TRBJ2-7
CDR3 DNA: TGTGCCAGCAGCTTGGAAAGGGTGTGGAGCGAGCAGTACTTC
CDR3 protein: CASSLERVWSEQYF

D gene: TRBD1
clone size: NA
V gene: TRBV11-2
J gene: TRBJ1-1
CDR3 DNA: TGTGCCAGCAGCTTAGAGACAGGGCTTAACACTGAAGCTTTCTTT
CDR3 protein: CASSLETGLNTEAFF

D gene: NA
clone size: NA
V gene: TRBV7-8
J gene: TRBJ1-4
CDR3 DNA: TGTGCCAGCAGCACGCAAGGCCGATCTAATGAAAAACTGTTTTTT
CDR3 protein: CASSTQGRSNEKLFF

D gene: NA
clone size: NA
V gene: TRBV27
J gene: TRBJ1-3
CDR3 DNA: TGTGCCAGCAGTACGGGAATAACTGGAAACACCATATATTTT
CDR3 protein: CASSTGITGNTIYF

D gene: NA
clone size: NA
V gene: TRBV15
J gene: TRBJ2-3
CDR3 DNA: TGTGCCACCAGCACCTGGATTCCGAGGGGCACAGATACGCAGTATTTT
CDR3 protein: CATSTWIPRGTDTQYF

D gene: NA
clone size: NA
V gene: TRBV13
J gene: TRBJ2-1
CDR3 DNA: TGTGCCAGCAGCCCGCCCCCGGGGGAGCAGTTCTTC
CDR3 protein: CASSPPPGEQFF

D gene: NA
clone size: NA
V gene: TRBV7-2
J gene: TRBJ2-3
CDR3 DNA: TGTGCCAGCAGCTTATGGAGCGGAGCCGGCGACACAGATACGCAGTATTTT
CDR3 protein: CASSLWSGAGDTDTQYF

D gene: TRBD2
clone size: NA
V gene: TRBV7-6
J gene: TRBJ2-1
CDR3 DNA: TGTGCCAGCAGCTCTCCTAGCGGGAGCTCCCATGAGCAGTTCTTC
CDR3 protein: CASSSPSGSSHEQFF

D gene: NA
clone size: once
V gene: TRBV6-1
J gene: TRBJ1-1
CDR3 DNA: TGTGCCAGCCCAGATTCCGGCGCTGAAGCTTTCTTT
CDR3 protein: CASPDSGAEAFF

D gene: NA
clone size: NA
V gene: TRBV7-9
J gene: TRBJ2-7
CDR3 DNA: TGTGCCAGCAGCTTCCCCGACAGGCAATCCTACGAGCAGTACTTC
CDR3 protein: CASSFPDRQSYEQYF

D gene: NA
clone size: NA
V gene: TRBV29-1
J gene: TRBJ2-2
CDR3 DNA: TGCAGCGTTGAAGATGATTCCGGATCGGGTGTTGGCGGGGAGCTGTTTTTT
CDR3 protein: CSVEDDSGSGVGGELFF

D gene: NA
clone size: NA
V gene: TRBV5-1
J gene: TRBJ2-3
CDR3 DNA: TGCGCCAGCAGCTCAGTCGGGGGCACAGATACGCAGTATTTT
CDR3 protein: CASSSVGGTDTQYF

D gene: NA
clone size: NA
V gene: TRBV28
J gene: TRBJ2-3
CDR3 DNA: TGTGCCAGCAGTTTTAGGAGCACAGATACGCAGTATTTT
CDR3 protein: CASSFRSTDTQYF

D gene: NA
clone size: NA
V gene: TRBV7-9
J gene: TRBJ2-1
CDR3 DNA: TGTGCCAGCAGCTTAGTACTACCCGAGCAGTTCTTC
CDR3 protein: CASSLVLPEQFF

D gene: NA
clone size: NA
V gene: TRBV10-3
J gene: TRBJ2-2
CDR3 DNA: TGTGCCATCAGTGACCGGGACTCGGAGAAGAACACCGGGGAGCTGTTTTTT
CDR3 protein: CAISDRDSEKNTGELFF

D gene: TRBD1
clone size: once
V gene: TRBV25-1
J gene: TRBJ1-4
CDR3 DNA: TGTGCCAGCTCGCTGGACAGGGGTGGGGTTAATGAAAAACTGTTTTTT
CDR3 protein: CASSLDRGGVNEKLFF

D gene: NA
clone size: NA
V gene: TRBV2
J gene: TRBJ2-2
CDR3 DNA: TGTGCCAGCATCGCCCCTCGTGGGGAGCTGTTTTTT
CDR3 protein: CASIAPRGELFF

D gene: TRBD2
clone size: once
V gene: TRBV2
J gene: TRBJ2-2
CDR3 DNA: TGTGCCACCGGACTAGCGGGAGATAGGTCCGGGGAGCTGTTTTTT
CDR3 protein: CATGLAGDRSGELFF

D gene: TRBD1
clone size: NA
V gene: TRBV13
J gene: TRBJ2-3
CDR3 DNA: TGTGCCAGCAGCTTAAGCCGGGACAGGGTTTGGACAGATACGCAGTATTTT
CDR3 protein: CASSLSRDRVWTDTQYF

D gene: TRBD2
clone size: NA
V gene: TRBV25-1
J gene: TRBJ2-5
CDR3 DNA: TGTGCCAGCGGGAGGGAGGAGACCCAGTACTTC
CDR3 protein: CASGREETQYF

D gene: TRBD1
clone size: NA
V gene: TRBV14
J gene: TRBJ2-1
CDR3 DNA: TGTGCCAGCAGCCTCAGACAGGGCGCCTACAATGAGCAGTTCTTC
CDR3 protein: CASSLRQGAYNEQFF

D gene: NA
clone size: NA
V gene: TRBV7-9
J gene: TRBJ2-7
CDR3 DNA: NA
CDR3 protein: CASSFGEGEQYF

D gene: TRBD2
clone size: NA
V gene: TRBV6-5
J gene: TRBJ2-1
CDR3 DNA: TGTGCCAGCAGTTACCCCGGACTAGCGGGGAGCAATGAGCAGTTCTTC
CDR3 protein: CASSYPGLAGSNEQFF

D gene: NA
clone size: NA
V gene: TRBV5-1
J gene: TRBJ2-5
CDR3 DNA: TGCGCCAGCAGCTTGGGTTGGGGACAAGAGACCCAGTACTTC
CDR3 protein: CASSLGWGQETQYF

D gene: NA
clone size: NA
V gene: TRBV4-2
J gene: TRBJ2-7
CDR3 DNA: TGTGCCAGCAGCCCTACCATGGGGGGGGCCTTCTACGAGCAGTACTTC
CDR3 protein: CASSPTMGGAFYEQYF

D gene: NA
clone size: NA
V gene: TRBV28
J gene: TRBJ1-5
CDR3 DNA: TGTGCCAGCAGTTTTTTAGAAAATCAGCCCCAGCATTTT
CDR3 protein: CASSFLENQPQHF

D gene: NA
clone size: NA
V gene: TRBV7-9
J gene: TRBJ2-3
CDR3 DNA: TGTGCCAGCAGCCCCCTCGCGGGCCTACTCCCAGATACGCAGTATTTT
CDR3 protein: CASSPLAGLLPDTQYF

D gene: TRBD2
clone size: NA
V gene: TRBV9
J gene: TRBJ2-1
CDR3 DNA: TGTGCCAGCAGCGTTAGCGGGCTCCAACCTAATGAGCAGTTCTTC
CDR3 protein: CASSVSGLQPNEQFF